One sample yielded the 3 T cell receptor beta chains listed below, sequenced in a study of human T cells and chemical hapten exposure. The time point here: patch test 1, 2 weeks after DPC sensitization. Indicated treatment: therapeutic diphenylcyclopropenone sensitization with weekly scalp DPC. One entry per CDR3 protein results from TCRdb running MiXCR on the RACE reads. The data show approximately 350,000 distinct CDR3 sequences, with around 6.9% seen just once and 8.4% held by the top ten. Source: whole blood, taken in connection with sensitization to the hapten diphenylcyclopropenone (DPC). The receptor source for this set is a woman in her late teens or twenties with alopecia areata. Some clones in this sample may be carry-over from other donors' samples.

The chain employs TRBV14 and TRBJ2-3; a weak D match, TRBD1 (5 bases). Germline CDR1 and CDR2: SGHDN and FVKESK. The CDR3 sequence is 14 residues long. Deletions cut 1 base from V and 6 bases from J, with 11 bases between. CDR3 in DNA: TGTGCCAGCAGCCAAGGACAGAAGGGCGATACGCAGTATTTT. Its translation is CASSQGQKGDTQYF.

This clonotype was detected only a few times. CDR3 sequence: CASSLNPASYEQYF. For the CDR3, the DNA is TGTGCCAGCAGCTTAAATCCGGCCTCCTACGAGCAGTACTTC. The J gene is TRBJ2-7, the V gene TRBV7-9, with D hard to call. Germline CDR1 reads SEHNR; CDR2 reads FQNEAQ (reference sequence). V was pared by 2 bases and J by 0 bases, with 8 bases between. The CDR3 contains 14 residues. The full variable domain, in which reference TRBV7-9 and TRBJ2-7 provide the parts outside the CDR3, is DTGVSQNPRHKITKRGQNVTFRCDPISEHNRLYWYRQTLGQGPEFLTYFQNEAQLEKSRLLSDRFSAERPKGSFSTLEIQRTEQGDSAMYLCASSLNPASYEQYFGPGTRLTVT.

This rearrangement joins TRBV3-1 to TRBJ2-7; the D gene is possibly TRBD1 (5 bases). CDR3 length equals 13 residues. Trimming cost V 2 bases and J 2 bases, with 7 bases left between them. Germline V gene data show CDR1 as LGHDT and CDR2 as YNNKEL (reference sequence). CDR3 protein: CASSQMTAYEQYF. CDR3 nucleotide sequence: TGTGCCAGCAGCCAAATGACAGCCTACGAGCAGTACTTC.